One and the same sample provided the 6 T cell receptor beta chains below, sequenced in a study of OX40 agonist ivuxolimab in advanced cancers. Clones were read by immunoSEQ multiplex PCR, and TCRdb kept only the in-frame ones, dropping some. The sample consists of tens of thousands of clones, roughly nine tenths of them appearing once. The starting material was CD4+ or CD8+ T cells sorted from blood, obtained in a trial of the OX40 agonist ivuxolimab. The receptor set was obtained from an adult with an advanced solid tumor such as melanoma, head and neck, liver or kidney cancer.

The chain links TRBV7-2 to TRBJ1-5; TRBD1 matches at 7 bases. This CDR3 contains 14 residues. From germline, CDR1 is SGHTA and CDR2 FQGNSA. V dropped 7 bases and J dropped 3; count of bases not matched to a gene: 6. As DNA, the CDR3 is TGTGCCAGCAATCGTGGACAGGACAATCAGCCCCAGCATTTT. It encodes CASNRGQDNQPQHF.

This chain links TRBV6-6 with TRBJ2-3; D ambiguous. V shed 0 bases and J shed 8 bases, with 6 bases lying between them. This CDR3 spans 12 amino acids. Germline V gives CDR1 MNHNY, CDR2 SVGAGI (reference sequence). The CDR3 is CASSYSDSTQYF. DNA of the CDR3: TGTGCCAGCAGTTACTCGGATAGTACGCAGTATTTT.

The chain is built from TRBV28 and TRBJ1-4; possibly TRBD1 for D (5 bases). Trimming pared 2 bases from V and 4 bases from J, leaving 14 bases between. The CDR3 contains 16 residues. Germline V CDR1 and CDR2: MDHEN, SYDVKM. CDR3 region: CASSLIDRGFNEKLFF. Here the CDR3 DNA reads TGTGCCAGCAGTTTAATTGACAGAGGATTTAATGAAAAACTGTTTTTT.

V is TRBV10-2 and J is TRBJ2-5; no reliable D call. The CDR3 consists of 13 residues. The V gene's germline CDR1 is WSHSY and CDR2 SAAADI. Deletions cut 2 bases from V and 5 bases from J, with 9 bases between. This CDR3 is CASSESFSETQYF. The CDR3 DNA reads as TGCGCCAGCAGTGAGAGTTTCTCGGAGACCCAGTACTTC.

The chain carries TRBV9 and TRBJ2-7; the D gene is possibly TRBD1 (6 bases). Trimming pared 7 bases from V and 0 bases from J, leaving 11 bases between. The CDR3 totals 13 residues. Germline assignment: CDR1 SGDLS and CDR2 YYNGEE. The CDR3: CASGPGASYEQYF. CDR3 nucleotide sequence: TGTGCCAGCGGGCCAGGGGCCTCCTACGAGCAGTACTTC.

The chain carries TRBV19 and TRBJ1-1, with a tentative D call TRBD1 (6 bases). Trimming shortened V by 3 bases and J by 5 bases, and 10 bases separated the two germline ends. This CDR3 contains 13 residues. The V gene's germline CDR1 is LNHDA and CDR2 SQIVND (reference sequence). DNA for the CDR3: TGTGCCAGTAGTATTCAAGGGGGGACTGAAGCTTTCTTT. Protein sequence: CASSIQGGTEAFF. Full variable domain (rest looked up from reference TRBV19 and TRBJ1-1): DGGITQSPKYLFRKEGQNVTLSCEQNLNHDAMYWYRQDPGQGLRLIYYSQIVNDFQKGDIAEGYSVSREKKESFPLTVTSAQKNPTAFYLCASSIQGGTEAFFGQGTRLTVV.